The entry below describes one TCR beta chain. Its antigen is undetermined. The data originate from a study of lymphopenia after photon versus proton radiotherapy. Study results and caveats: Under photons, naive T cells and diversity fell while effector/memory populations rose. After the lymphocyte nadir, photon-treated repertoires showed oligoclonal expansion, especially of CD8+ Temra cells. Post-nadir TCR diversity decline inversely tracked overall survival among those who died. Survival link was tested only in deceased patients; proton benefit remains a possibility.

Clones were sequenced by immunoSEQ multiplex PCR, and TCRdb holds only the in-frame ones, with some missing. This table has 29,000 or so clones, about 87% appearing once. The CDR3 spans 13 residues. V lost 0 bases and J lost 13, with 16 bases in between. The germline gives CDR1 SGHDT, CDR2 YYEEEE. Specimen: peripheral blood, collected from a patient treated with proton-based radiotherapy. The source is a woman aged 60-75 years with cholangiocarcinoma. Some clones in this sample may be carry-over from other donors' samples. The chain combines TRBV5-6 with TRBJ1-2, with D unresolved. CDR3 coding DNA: TGTGCCAGCAGCTTGGGGCTACCCATTCTAACCACCTTC. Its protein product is CASSLGLPILTTF.